The 6 T cell receptor beta chains listed next were all sequenced from one sample in a study of T cells and copy number aberrations in small-cell lung cancer. Sequencing used immunoSEQ multiplex PCR; TCRdb keeps in-frame clones, though not all of them. The data hold 2,500 or so clones, with roughly 80% observed a single time. The material sequenced was normal tissue next to the tumor. The receptors shown here come from a middle-aged man with small cell lung cancer.

The V and J genes are TRBV6-4 and TRBJ2-7; 8 nucleotides agree with TRBD1. From germline, CDR1 is MRHNA and CDR2 SNTAGT. V lost 11 bases and J lost 1; bases outside the gene matches: 7. The CDR3 is 13 residues long. The CDR3 loop reads CALVRTGSYEQYF. Written as DNA, the CDR3 is TGTGCCCTAGTGCGGACAGGGTCCTACGAGCAGTACTTC.

The rearrangement joins TRBV6-5 to TRBJ1-1; D gene ambiguous. The CDR3 sequence is 12 residues long. V was clipped by 6 bases and J by 6 bases, with 11 bases between them. In germline, CDR1 is MNHEY, CDR2 SVGAGI. As DNA, the CDR3 is TGTGCCAGCAGGACTAAGATGTCTGAAGCTTTCTTT. It codes for CASRTKMSEAFF.

This rearrangement joins TRBV10-3 to TRBJ2-7, with TRBD1 matching 9 bases. This CDR3 is 16 amino acids long. V gave up 3 bases and J gave up 2 bases; unmatched junction bases: 8. Germline V gene lookup returns CDR1 ENHRY and CDR2 SYGVKD. The DNA for the CDR3 is TGTGCCATCAGTGACCCGGGACAGGGAGCTACCTACGAGCAGTACTTC. It specifies CAISDPGQGATYEQYF.

V usage is TRBV18 and J usage is TRBJ2-1; perhaps TRBD2 as D (5 bases). Trimming pared 6 bases from V and 12 bases from J, leaving 15 bases between. The length of the CDR3 is 12 residues. Germline V lookup: CDR1 KGHSH, CDR2 LQKENI. CDR3 sequence reads: CASSYGVLGQFF. CDR3 sequence (DNA): TGTGCCAGCTCCTACGGGGTTCTCGGGCAGTTCTTC.

This clone occurred a few times. This chain connects TRBV4-1 to TRBJ2-7; TRBD2 matches at 9 bases. Unmatched junction bases numbered 8, after V lost 4 bases and J lost 4 bases. Germline CDR1 and CDR2: MGHRA and YSYEKL. The CDR3 spans 15 residues. This chain's CDR3 is CASSPPSGRKYEQYF. Here the CDR3 DNA reads TGCGCCAGCAGCCCACCAAGCGGGAGGAAATACGAGCAGTACTTC.

In its sample, this clone was seen once. The genes are TRBV27 and TRBJ1-2; no clear D gene. Germline CDR1 and CDR2: MNHEY and SMNVEV (reference sequence). V lost 7 bases to trimming and J lost 8 bases, with 14 bases between them. CDR3 length equals 12 residues. The CDR3 region is CASKSGDRGYTF. CDR3 sequence (DNA): TGTGCCAGCAAATCCGGGGATAGGGGCTACACCTTC.